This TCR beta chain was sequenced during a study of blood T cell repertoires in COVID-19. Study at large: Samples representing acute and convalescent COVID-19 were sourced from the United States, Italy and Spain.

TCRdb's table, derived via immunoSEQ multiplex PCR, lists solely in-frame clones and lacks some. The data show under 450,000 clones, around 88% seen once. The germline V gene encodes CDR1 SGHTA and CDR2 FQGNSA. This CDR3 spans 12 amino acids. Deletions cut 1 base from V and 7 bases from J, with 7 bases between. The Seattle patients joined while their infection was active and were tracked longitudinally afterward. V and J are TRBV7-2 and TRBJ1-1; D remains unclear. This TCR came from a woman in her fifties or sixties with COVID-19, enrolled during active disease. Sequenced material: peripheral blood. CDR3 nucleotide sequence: TGTGCCAGCAGCTTAGGTCCCAATGAAGCTTTCTTT. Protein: CASSLGPNEAFF. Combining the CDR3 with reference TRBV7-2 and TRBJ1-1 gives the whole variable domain GAGVSQSPSNKVTEKGKDVELRCDPISGHTALYWYRQSLGQGLEFLIYFQGNSAPDKSGLPSDRFSAERTGGSVSTLTIQRTQQEDSAVYLCASSLGPNEAFFGQGTRLTVV.